The T cell receptor (beta chain) under discussion was sequenced for a study of PD-1 blockade in classical Hodgkin lymphoma. Whole-study results and caveats: Individuals who commenced nivolumab within less than 1 year of ASCT were excluded.

The sample's time point: cycle 4 day 1 (C4D1), after 6 weeks of nivolumab. There was relapse after autologous stem cell transplantation in every patient, and there was variation in brentuximab vedotin exposure. Comments on this clone: Its antigen is not identified.

Measured with immunoSEQ multiplex PCR; TCRdb has only the in-frame clones, and not every one. This sample has about 85,000 clones; about nine tenths occur once, and the top ten carry under 3%. The TCR comes from a human donor with classical Hodgkin lymphoma. The sample in question was peripheral blood mononuclear cells (PBMCs), obtained before the fourth cycle of nivolumab.

The CDR3 spells CASSLESYGYTF. The CDR3 DNA sequence: TGTGCCAGCAGCTTAGAAAGCTATGGCTACACCTTC. This rearrangement joins TRBV7-9 to TRBJ1-2; D not resolved. Trimming took 1 base from V and 4 from J, leaving 4 bases between them. Germline lookup yields CDR1 SEHNR and CDR2 FQNEAQ (reference sequence). The CDR3 has 12 residues.